The next 4 T cell receptor beta chains were all read from a single sample in a study of shared clonotypes between healthy human individuals. CD8 cells classed as naive were CD45RO-negative and positively selected for CCR7, excluding terminally differentiated effector memory CD45RA+ cells. Here immunoSEQ multiplex PCR was the method, and the copy in TCRdb shows in-frame clones only, minus some. The data show over 2 million clones, roughly 94% seen once. The sequencing input was naive CD8+ T cells sorted from blood. These receptor sequences come from a man between 18 and 35 years old in good health.

V gene TRBV30 combines with J gene TRBJ2-7; 10 bases are a match to TRBD2. CDR1 GTSNPN and CDR2 SVGIG come from the germline V gene (reference sequence). This CDR3 has 17 amino acids. With 0 bases clipped from V and 2 bases from J, the junction kept 10 bases outside the gene matches. The CDR3 loop is CAWSVPLGLAVAYEQYF. CDR3 in DNA: TGTGCCTGGAGTGTGCCCTTAGGACTAGCGGTTGCCTACGAGCAGTACTTC.

The V call is TRBV7-9, the J call TRBJ2-2; 7 bases are shared with TRBD2. Trimming at V came to 5 bases and at J to 8 bases, leaving 8 bases not matched to a gene. This CDR3 spans 14 amino acids. CDR1 and CDR2 (germline): SEHNR, FQNEAQ (reference sequence). For the CDR3, the DNA is TGTGCCAGCAGCCCCGGACTAGTTTTTGGGGAGCTGTTTTTT. Amino acid sequence: CASSPGLVFGELFF.

This clone was recorded a few times. This specimen includes other DNA sequences encoding the same CDR3. The J gene is TRBJ1-2, the V gene TRBV27; D not certain. Germline CDR1 MNHEY, CDR2 SMNVEV (reference sequence). Trimming left V 0 bases short and J 4 bases short, with 9 bases between. CDR3 size: 14 residues. The CDR3 protein is CASSLSPGFYGYTF. The CDR3 coding sequence is TGTGCCAGCAGTTTATCTCCAGGATTCTATGGCTACACCTTC.

This clone has just a few counts. Other DNA variants within this sample encode the same CDR3. CDR3: CASSLGGLNTEAFF. Written as DNA, the CDR3 is TGTGCCAGCAGTCTAGGGGGACTGAACACTGAAGCTTTCTTT. This sequence joins TRBV7-6 and TRBJ1-1; D perhaps matches TRBD1 (6 bases). Germline CDR1 SGHVS, CDR2 FNYEAQ. This CDR3 spans 14 amino acids. The V and J ends lost 6 bases and 0 bases respectively, with 11 bases between them.